This record looks at one TCR beta chain sequence and its context. The target of this receptor is not known. The input lacks base qualities; no much larger clone sits a single base away. Reading the germline V gene gives CDR1 ENHRY and CDR2 SYGVKD. At the junction V is shortened by 4 bases and J by 2 bases, with 15 bases in between. The CDR3 holds 15 amino acids from the cysteine to the phenylalanine. Only the CDR3 region is kept as DNA, spanning 45 bases read in frame from base 1. This specimen belongs to a study of cytomegalovirus exposure and HLA in healthy donors (dated by TCRdb to about 2017). Turning to the overall study: An earlier analysis of approximately 590 of the donors reported approximately 270 Gb of sequence data and about 100 million unique TCR beta sequences from 150 million to 200 million T cells. An early release that covered more than 550 HLA-typed donors contained approximately 300 gigabases of sequencing data and about 84 million unique TCR sequences. Of the roughly 390 genotyped donors, over 65% fell in the genetic ancestry cluster associated with self-reported Caucasian donors. The aim of the study was to test whether cataloging public T cell receptors could identify signatures of past pathogen exposure. The T cell repertoires of 550 to 850 subjects were profiled by immunosequencing and related to cytomegalovirus serostatus. In addition to the first cohort of roughly 670 subjects, a separate validation cohort of 120 different subjects was used. To predict cytomegalovirus infection status, the study brought together high-throughput TCR immunosequencing, statistical association of individual TCRs with disease status, and machine learning. To study patterns of TCR occurrence, a later analysis re-analyzed previously published TCR beta repertoires from around 700 donors and added high-resolution HLA genotyping. Rather than using new phenotypic data, the later analysis identified candidate immune exposures from TCR beta sequences and from how often those sequences occurred across donors. An earlier analysis of approximately 580 of the donors used high-throughput TCR beta sequencing to judge whether each TCR beta V gene segment behaved as functional or pseudogenic. Alongside the repertoire data, information on donor age, sex, ethnicity and CMV serostatus was compiled. A later genetic analysis took genome-wide SNP genotypes for about three fifths of the 666 donors and used that subset as a discovery cohort. All discovery cohort repertoires had been generated on a single sequencing platform. Both class I and class II loci were covered by HLA typing, at four-digit resolution. Typing coverage varied by locus: roughly 629-640 donors for A, B, C, DRB1 and DQB1; more than 500 for DQA1; over 600 for DPA1; around 450 for DPB1. Four to six DR-DQ haplotypes were handled as single units for association and clustering, since linkage in the cohort was strong. Across some 400 genotyped donors of the cohort, an average of roughly 250,000 unique TCR beta nucleotide sequences per donor were sequenced, and around 20% of those sequences were non-productive. Here is what the overall study found, with its caveats: An association between a missense DCLRE1C variant and V-gene and J-gene trimming of TCR beta chains was found in a later genetic analysis and replicated in an independent cohort. Some IMGT-functional V segments, including TRBV6-2 and TRBV6-3, could not be told apart with the 87-base-pair reads, so those segments were excluded. Correlated functional status among segregating V segments might reflect linkage disequilibrium, but an unknown experimental factor could not be ruled out. It was suggested by the authors that the approach could potentially be generalized to other disease states and immunological phenotypes. In a later genetic analysis, fewer N-insertions in productive TCRs were reported among donors in an Asian-associated ancestry cluster than the approximately 670-donor mean. A later analysis found that most CMV-associated TCR beta chains appeared HLA-restricted, with HLA associations seemingly driven largely by CMV exposure. Cytomegalovirus status was reported to be diagnosed by the classifier with high specificity and sensitivity in both the original and validation cohorts. In vitro tests confirmed that three of the cytomegalovirus-associated TCR beta chains recognize cytomegalovirus antigens. A later analysis reported that several top co-occurrence clusters appeared linked to parvovirus B19, influenza, CMV and Epstein-Barr virus. Broadly in line with IMGT annotations, most TCR beta V segments showed up in productive rearrangements about 90% or about 30% of the time in an earlier analysis of about 500 of the donors. In a later analysis, TCR association rates were found to vary across HLA loci, with the most associated TCRs seen for DRB1 alleles and the fewest for HLA-C alleles. Because some donors lacked HLA typing at each locus, the association tests relied only on the typed subset. Roughly uniform sequencing depth across donors was assumed in presence/absence analyses, although this assumption may not hold. A total of 150 or so TCR beta chains were listed by the study as associated with cytomegalovirus. A group of highly shared sequence variants was considered likely to be a technical artifact of the sequencing pipeline. This cohort had only TCR beta chains sequenced, and the lack of alpha or paired-chain data limited which features could be detected. A further reported finding was that TCR beta sequences accurately predicted the HLA-A and HLA-B alleles for most subjects in the first cohort. In a later analysis, around 15,000 TCR beta sequences were associated with specific HLA alleles at a false discovery rate of 0.05. When HLA alleles, especially DR and DQ, strongly co-occurred, attributing TCR associations to individual alleles was difficult. In a later analysis, HLA-associated TCR beta chains were found to be more clonally expanded and to have lower generation probabilities than equally common non-associated chains. Because counts were too low, roughly 18 rarely observed V segments, including chromosome 9 orphons, were left out of the earlier analysis of 587 of the donors. Most TCR sequences were seen in very few donors, while some public TCRs were found in many individuals. Immune exposure information for the cohort was limited to CMV serostatus.

To prepare the library, the immunoSEQ multiplex PCR assay was applied. A mixture of 60 forward primers for TCR Vbeta segments and 13 reverse primers for TCR Jbeta segments was used in the multiplex PCR. The CDR3 region of rearranged TCR beta genes was amplified from genomic DNA by a multiplex PCR assay. The amplified TCR beta libraries were sequenced on the Illumina HiSeq System as 87-base-pair reads. In the original analysis: A later analysis tallied around 82 million unique TCR beta chains across the 700 or so repertoires, and some 12 million of those chains were shared by two or more donors. Raw reads were error-corrected and collapsed into unique sequences with a nearest-neighbor algorithm that merged closely related sequences to remove PCR and sequencing errors. Alignment of CDR3 sequences to IMGT reference sequences was used to assign V, D and J gene segments. For a sequence to be retained, a match of at least six nucleotides to both a V gene segment and a J gene segment was required. Rearrangements were classified as productive when the CDR3 lacked stop codons and remained in frame with V and J, and all other rearrangements were classified as non-productive. CDR3 was defined by IMGT convention, running from the second conserved V-encoded cysteine to the conserved J-encoded phenylalanine. Sequences without an unambiguous match to a single V gene segment were excluded from the earlier analysis of 450 to 650 of the donors. In an earlier analysis of around 590 of the donors, a V segment was called functional when productive rearrangements were above 56.7%, and segregating when the standard deviation between donors exceeded 5%. To diagnose cytomegalovirus status from the catalog of TCR beta chain sequences, a statistical classification framework was built. A later analysis assigned V and J genes by comparing TCR nucleotide sequences with IMGT/GENE-DB human TR gene sequences. A later analysis assigned CDR3 sequences and most-parsimonious VDJ recombination scenarios with the TCRdist pipeline. A later analysis defined each TCR beta chain by its CDR3 amino acid sequence plus V-gene family, and excluded reads lacking a unique V-gene family. In a later analysis, around 650 highly shared, low-generation-probability nucleotide sequences were removed to address suspected cross-contamination and a sequencing artifact. A later analysis calculated a clonal expansion index for each public chain from normalized within-repertoire ranks of inferred template counts. In a later analysis, generation probabilities were computed using a VDJ recombination model fitted to out-of-frame rearrangements, and the results were checked against IGoR. A later analysis scored TCR-TCR, TCR-HLA and TCR-CMV co-occurrence with hypergeometric tests, applying a repertoire-size bias correction to TCR pairs. To estimate false discovery rates, a later analysis permuted the HLA or CMV assignments 20 times. A later analysis grouped co-occurring TCRs with DBSCAN, adding TCRdist sequence similarity when clustering within HLA-allele-positive subsets. Repertoires with fewer than 30,000 or more than 120,000 public chains were left out of co-occurrence clustering, as were a handful of repertoires with anomalous nucleotide sharing. The table comes from immuneACCESS by way of TCRdb, which keeps in-frame sequences with V and J called. Part of the clones is missing from these tables; in studies checked, under half for an unresolved V gene and the rest for unknown reasons. Clone size and V and J calls were adopted from that table, with D and trimming inferred from the DNA. The sample table holds about 240,000 clones, of which 80% to 85% were seen once. 7% to 9% of the sample is held by the ten biggest clonotypes.

The cohort consisted of 666 healthy bone marrow donors. At the time of sampling, all cohort members were nominally healthy, though unrecorded immune exposures were likely present. The donor was CMV seropositive and belonged to the group of more than 250 seropositive cohort members. A peripheral blood sample was collected from each donor, and TCR beta sequencing was performed on peripheral blood mononuclear cells. The Qiagen DNeasy Blood Extraction Kit was used to extract genomic DNA from the blood cell samples. What was sequenced was PBMCs. The TCR sequence derives from a woman in her sixties or seventies in good health and CMV-seropositive. The V and J genes are TRBV10-3 and TRBJ2-7; D gene: possibly TRBD2, on 5 matching bases. The nucleotides read TGTGCCATCAGTGGCCAGTTGGCAGCGGCCTACGAGCAGTACTTC. Its protein is CAISGQLAAAYEQYF.